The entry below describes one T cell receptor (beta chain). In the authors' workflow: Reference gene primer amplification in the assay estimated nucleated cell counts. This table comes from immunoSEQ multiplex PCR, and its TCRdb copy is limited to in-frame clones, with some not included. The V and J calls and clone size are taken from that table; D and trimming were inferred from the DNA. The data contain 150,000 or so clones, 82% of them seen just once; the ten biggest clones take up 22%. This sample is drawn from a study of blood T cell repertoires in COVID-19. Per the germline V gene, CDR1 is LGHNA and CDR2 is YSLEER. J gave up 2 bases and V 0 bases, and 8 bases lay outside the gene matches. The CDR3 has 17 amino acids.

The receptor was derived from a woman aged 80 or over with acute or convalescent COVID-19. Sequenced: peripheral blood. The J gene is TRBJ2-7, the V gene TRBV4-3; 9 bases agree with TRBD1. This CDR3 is CASSQEGGTGSPYEQYF. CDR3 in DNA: TGCGCCAGCAGCCAAGAGGGGGGGACAGGGAGCCCCTACGAGCAGTACTTC.